The 22 T cell receptor beta chains below all came from one sample that was sequenced in a study of T cell responses to AZD1222 COVID-19 vaccine. Using immunoSEQ multiplex PCR, the repertoire was profiled, and TCRdb retains in-frame clones only, with some absent. The sample consists of about 110,000 clones, 75% to 95% of them appearing once. The sample here was peripheral blood, taken 28 days after the second AZD1222 dose. Every receptor here comes from an adult who received the AZD1222 COVID-19 vaccine.

The genes are TRBV7-9 and TRBJ1-2; D is possibly TRBD1 (6 bases). This CDR3 has 14 residues. V dropped 2 bases and J dropped 6 bases, with 13 bases sitting between them. Germline CDR1 is SEHNR and CDR2 is FQNEAQ (reference sequence). CDR3 coding DNA: TGTGCCAGCAGCTTATGGACAGTCGTCGATGGCTACACCTTC. Translating gives CASSLWTVVDGYTF.

This clone was counted a single time. This chain joins TRBV7-2 and TRBJ2-7, with D unclear. V was shortened by 2 bases and J by 6 bases, with 17 bases between the two germline ends. The CDR3 covers 15 residues. From germline, CDR1 is SGHTA and CDR2 FQGNSA. CDR3 amino acids: CASSLKRAVGGEQYF. The DNA for the CDR3 is TGTGCCAGCAGCTTAAAAAGGGCCGTCGGTGGCGAGCAGTACTTC.

This rearrangement joins TRBV20-1 to TRBJ2-3, with D uncertain. The CDR3 contains 11 residues. Germline values: CDR1 DFQATT, CDR2 SNEGSKA (reference sequence). V lost 4 bases to trimming and J lost 5 bases, with 7 bases between them. CDR3 protein: CSAIPRDTQYF. The CDR3, as DNA: TGCAGTGCTATCCCCAGAGATACGCAGTATTTT.

The chain uses TRBV5-1 and TRBJ2-1; TRBD2 matches at 9 bases. Trimming removed 7 bases from V and 6 bases from J; junction bases left unmatched: 17. The CDR3 is 17 amino acids. The germline V gene has CDR1 SGHRS and CDR2 YFSETQ. The CDR3 DNA reads as TGCGCCAGCGCCTGGAGTAGCGGGAGTCCGGGGCCCAATGAGCAGTTCTTC. It specifies CASAWSSGSPGPNEQFF.

The V call is TRBV14, the J call TRBJ1-6; a possible D gene is TRBD1 (5 bases). The germline V and J ends were trimmed by 1 base and 2 bases, with 12 bases remaining between them. CDR3 length equals 17 residues. Germline V gene lookup returns CDR1 SGHDN and CDR2 FVKESK. This CDR3 is CASSQGGRAPYNSPLHF. The CDR3 nucleotides are TGTGCCAGCAGCCAAGGGGGCAGGGCCCCCTATAATTCACCCCTCCACTTT. Full variable domain (outside the CDR3, taken from reference TRBV14 and TRBJ1-6): EAGVTQFPSHSVIEKGQTVTLRCDPISGHDNLYWYRRVMGKEIKFLLHFVKESKQDESGMPNNRFLAERTGGTYSTLKVQPAELEDSGVYFCASSQGGRAPYNSPLHFGNGTRLTVT.

V gene TRBV6-6 combines with J gene TRBJ1-1, with no clear D. The CDR3 length is 10 residues. Germline loops: CDR1 MNHNY, CDR2 SVGAGI (reference sequence). Deletions cut 6 bases from V and 3 bases from J, with 2 bases between. The CDR3 region is CASRDTEAFF. The CDR3 DNA sequence: TGTGCCAGCAGGGACACTGAAGCTTTCTTT.

In its sample, this clone was seen once. The rearrangement joins TRBV30 to TRBJ1-1; no clear D. CDR1 GTSNPN and CDR2 SVGIG come from the germline V gene (reference sequence). Trimming stripped 0 bases from V and 1 base from J, with 21 bases between. This CDR3 is 18 amino acids long. CDR3 in amino acids: CAWSVLVGGRRTNTEAFF. In DNA form, the CDR3 reads TGTGCCTGGAGTGTACTTGTTGGAGGGAGGAGAACGAACACTGAAGCTTTCTTT.

The V call is TRBV10-1, the J call TRBJ1-2, with a possible D match to TRBD1 (5 bases). Trimming cost V 6 bases and J 4 bases, with 12 bases left between them. The CDR3 has 13 amino acids. Germline-derived CDR1 and CDR2 are WNHNN and SYGVQD (reference sequence). The CDR3 DNA is TGCGCCAGCAGGGGGCGGGGCCTCTATGGCTACACCTTC. This encodes CASRGRGLYGYTF.

This sequence joins TRBV4-1 and TRBJ2-1; 8 bases line up with TRBD2. The CDR3 length is 15 residues. Germline CDR1 is MGHRA and CDR2 is YSYEKL. V lost 2 bases to trimming and J lost 4 bases; unmatched junction nucleotides: 4. The CDR3 here is CASSQLAGPYNEQFF. The CDR3 region has the DNA TGCGCCAGCAGCCAATTAGCGGGGCCTTACAATGAGCAGTTCTTC.

The chain is built from TRBV6-5 and TRBJ1-5; tentatively, D is TRBD1 (6 bases). V was shortened by 5 bases and J by 3 bases, with 11 bases between the two germline ends. CDR1 and CDR2 from the germline V gene are MNHEY and SVGAGI. CDR3 length: 14 amino acids. CDR3 amino acids: CASSLTGYNQPQHF. The CDR3 DNA is TGTGCCAGCAGTCTGACAGGCTACAATCAGCCCCAGCATTTT.

The chain carries TRBV6-5 and TRBJ2-7, with TRBD2 matching 12 bases. With 0 bases clipped from V and 7 bases from J, the junction kept 7 bases outside the gene matches. Germline CDR1 MNHEY, CDR2 SVGAGI. CDR3 length equals 16 residues. The CDR3 loop reads CASSYSVLAGGKEQYF. The DNA of the CDR3 is TGTGCCAGCAGTTACTCAGTACTAGCGGGGGGAAAGGAGCAGTACTTC.

The chain carries TRBV5-5 and TRBJ1-3; 8 positions match TRBD1. Germline V gene lookup returns CDR1 SGHKS and CDR2 YYEKEE (reference sequence). Germline trimming cut 0 bases from V and 3 bases from J; bases unmatched to any gene: 5. CDR3 length: 16 residues. The CDR3 DNA reads as TGTGCCAGCAGCTTGGGGGGGACAGGCGGTGGAAACACCATATATTTT. It is translated as CASSLGGTGGGNTIYF.

This rearrangement joins TRBV10-2 to TRBJ2-1; D might be TRBD1 (6 bases). CDR1 WSHSY and CDR2 SAAADI come from the germline V gene. V lost 7 bases to trimming and J lost 3 bases, with 16 bases between them. The CDR3 runs to 15 residues. CDR3 sequence (DNA): TGCGCCAGCATTTCGCCAGGGGCGGTCTACAATGAGCAGTTCTTC. Translating it yields CASISPGAVYNEQFF.

This chain links TRBV28 with TRBJ1-1; a possible D gene is TRBD1 (5 bases). The germline V and J ends were trimmed by 2 bases and 5 bases, with 18 bases remaining between them. Germline CDR1 reads MDHEN; CDR2 reads SYDVKM. CDR3 length: 16 amino acids. The CDR3 is CASSLKGYRVGTEAFF. CDR3 bases: TGTGCCAGCAGTTTAAAGGGGTATAGGGTGGGAACTGAAGCTTTCTTT.

The genes are TRBV21-1 and TRBJ1-1. TRBV21-1 is termed a pseudogene. The CDR3 totals 17 residues. CDR3 nucleotides: TGTGCCAGCAGCAATAATCGGGACGTAGGCGAAAACACTGAAGCTTTCTTT. It is translated as CASSNNRDVGENTEAFF.

This chain links TRBV29-1 with TRBJ2-2; 10 positions agree with TRBD2. The germline gives CDR1 SQVTM, CDR2 ANQGSEA. This CDR3 is built from 18 residues. After removal of 2 bases from V and 5 bases from J, the junction contained 14 bases not matched to a gene. The CDR3: CSVEFNPSGGEATGELFF. The CDR3 DNA reads TGCAGCGTTGAATTTAACCCTAGCGGGGGCGAGGCTACCGGGGAGCTGTTTTTT.

The sample holds one count of this clone. The rearrangement uses TRBV28 and TRBJ1-1; 8 bases match TRBD1. The CDR3 has 16 amino acids. CDR1 MDHEN and CDR2 SYDVKM come from the germline V gene. The V gene end was trimmed by 5 bases and the J gene end by 6 bases; junction bases not matched to a gene: 14. The CDR3 nucleotides read TGTGCCAGCAGTCCGCAGCAGGGGGCCGGCCTTGCTGAAGCTTTCTTT. It specifies CASSPQQGAGLAEAFF.

This chain uses TRBV4-1 with TRBJ1-1; D is unclear. The CDR3 has 14 residues. Trimming removed 2 bases from V and 1 base from J, with 8 bases in between. Germline V gives CDR1 MGHRA, CDR2 YSYEKL. The CDR3 reads CASSQLGPNTEAFF. The CDR3, as DNA: TGCGCCAGCAGCCAACTCGGCCCGAACACTGAAGCTTTCTTT.

The rearrangement links TRBV5-1 to TRBJ1-2; a weak D match, TRBD1 (6 bases). The CDR3 consists of 14 residues. Germline assignment: CDR1 SGHRS and CDR2 YFSETQ. Trimming cost V 1 base and J 4 bases, with 11 bases left between them. The CDR3 nucleotides are TGCGCCAGCAGCTTGTATACAGGGACCTATGGCTACACCTTC. It translates to CASSLYTGTYGYTF.

This chain connects TRBV6-5 to TRBJ1-2; 7 nucleotides align to TRBD1. This CDR3 region has 15 residues. Germline trimming cut 2 bases from V and 3 bases from J; bases unmatched to any gene: 6. The germline V gene has CDR1 MNHEY and CDR2 SVGAGI. The CDR3 region has the DNA TGTGCCAGCAGTTACGGGCCCGGACAGGACTATGGCTACACCTTC. It codes for CASSYGPGQDYGYTF.

V and J are TRBV9 and TRBJ2-7; 7 bases are shared with TRBD2. CDR1 and CDR2 (germline): SGDLS, YYNGEE. The CDR3 runs to 16 residues. Unmatched junction bases numbered 8, after V lost 2 bases and J lost 0 bases. DNA for the CDR3: TGTGCCAGCAGCGTGGGGAGCGGGACCTTCTCCTACGAGCAGTACTTC. Translated: CASSVGSGTFSYEQYF.

This clone showed up just once. The V gene is TRBV6-5, the J gene TRBJ2-3; 8 nucleotides align to TRBD2. The CDR3 has 13 amino acids. Unmatched junction bases numbered 0, after V lost 6 bases and J lost 1 base. The germline CDR1 and CDR2 sequences are MNHEY and SVGAGI. CDR3 residues: CASRTSGTDTQYF. In DNA form, the CDR3 reads TGTGCCAGCAGGACTAGCGGCACAGATACGCAGTATTTT.